These 11 T cell receptor beta chains share one sample of origin, sequenced in a study of early stage breast cancer tumors. Assay: immunoSEQ multiplex PCR; the TCRdb copy retains only in-frame clones and omits some. The repertoire holds 25,000 to 35,000 clones, with around three fifths as singletons. The source material was breast tumor tissue. The source of these receptors is a person between 45 and 65 years old with breast cancer.

The genes are TRBV7-3 and TRBJ2-7; 7 nucleotides align to TRBD2. Germline-derived CDR1 and CDR2 are SGHTA and FQGTGA. The CDR3 runs 15 residues. Trimming removed 2 bases from V and 1 base from J; junction bases left unmatched: 5. CDR3: CASSLAGEGSYEQYF. The CDR3 DNA reads TGTGCCAGCAGCTTAGCGGGAGAGGGTTCCTACGAGCAGTACTTC.

The genes are TRBV27 and TRBJ1-3, with D perhaps matching TRBD1 (6 bases). The CDR3 sequence is 15 residues long. CDR1 and CDR2 from the germline V gene are MNHEY and SMNVEV (reference sequence). The V end was cut by 5 bases, the J end by 0 bases, with 11 bases between. CDR3 in amino acids: CASSLDSFSGNTIYF. DNA of the CDR3: TGTGCCAGCAGTCTGGACAGCTTCTCTGGAAACACCATATATTTT.

This clone was seen more than once but under ten times. The chain recombines TRBV7-9 with TRBJ2-2; no firm D call. This CDR3 is built from 14 residues. In germline, CDR1 is SEHNR, CDR2 FQNEAQ (reference sequence). V shed 2 bases and J shed 7 bases, with 11 bases lying between them. Here the CDR3 reads CASSLSGVHGELFF. DNA of the CDR3: TGTGCCAGCAGCTTATCTGGGGTACACGGGGAGCTGTTTTTT.

The rearrangement uses TRBV19 and TRBJ1-5; a possible D gene is TRBD1 (5 bases). Germline V gene sequence: CDR1 LNHDA, CDR2 SQIVND (reference sequence). The CDR3 consists of 14 residues. V gave up 7 bases and J gave up 6 bases, with 16 bases separating them. CDR3 sequence reads: CASKGAVGGQPQHF. CDR3 sequence (DNA): TGTGCCAGTAAAGGGGCCGTCGGGGGTCAGCCCCAGCATTTT.

About this clone: The same CDR3 also results from other DNA sequences found in this sample. The chain couples TRBV5-6 to TRBJ2-5, with D possibly TRBD2 on 5 matching bases. The CDR3 covers 14 residues. The germline CDR1 and CDR2 sequences are SGHDT and YYEEEE. The V and J ends lost 0 bases and 1 base respectively, with 7 bases between them. Written as DNA, the CDR3 is TGTGCCAGCAGCTTGGGGAGGTTCCAAGAGACCCAGTACTTC. It translates to CASSLGRFQETQYF.

This chain links TRBV27 with TRBJ1-2; D is possibly TRBD1 (6 bases). This CDR3 has 14 amino acids. From germline, CDR1 is MNHEY and CDR2 SMNVEV (reference sequence). V lost 6 bases and J lost 7, with 18 bases in between. The CDR3 bases are TGTGCCAGCAGGGGGGGGGCGGTAATGCGTGGCTACACCTTC. Translated: CASRGGAVMRGYTF.

This chain joins TRBV4-2 and TRBJ2-1; 11 nucleotides agree with TRBD2. The germline V gene has CDR1 LGHNA and CDR2 YNFKEQ. Trimming removed 1 base from V and 1 base from J; junction bases left unmatched: 6. This CDR3 contains 18 residues. CDR3 DNA: TGTGCCAGCAGCCAAGCTCTAGCGGGAGGTACTTCCTACAATGAGCAGTTCTTC. It yields the protein CASSQALAGGTSYNEQFF.

This clone was detected a few times. This sequence joins TRBV19 and TRBJ2-2; 10 bases fit TRBD1. After removal of 7 bases from V and 5 bases from J, the junction contained 10 bases not matched to a gene. The CDR3 contains 16 residues. Looked up from germline, CDR1 is LNHDA and CDR2 is SQIVND (reference sequence). This chain's CDR3 is CASTTRGTGVTGELFF. The CDR3 DNA reads as TGTGCCAGTACTACTAGAGGGACAGGGGTTACCGGGGAGCTGTTTTTT.

This chain joins TRBV10-3 and TRBJ1-2; D unclear. Germline V gene lookup returns CDR1 ENHRY and CDR2 SYGVKD. This CDR3 is built from 13 residues. The ends were cut back, 2 bases at V and 1 base at J, with 5 bases in the middle. The CDR3 region is CAISEELNYGYTF. CDR3 nucleotide sequence: TGTGCCATCAGTGAGGAGCTTAACTATGGCTACACCTTC.

This rearrangement joins TRBV28 to TRBJ2-1, with D unresolved. The V gene lost 8 bases and the J gene lost 5 bases, with 16 bases spanning the gap. This CDR3 comprises 14 residues. Germline-derived CDR1 and CDR2 are MDHEN and SYDVKM. The CDR3 protein is CASQTPTSHNEQFF. CDR3 nucleotide sequence: TGTGCCAGCCAAACTCCAACCAGCCACAATGAGCAGTTCTTC.

The J gene is TRBJ2-3, the V gene TRBV2; 7 positions agree with TRBD1. The CDR3 spans 16 residues. Germline V gene lookup returns CDR1 SNHLY and CDR2 FYNNEI. V shed 5 bases and J 1 base; nucleotides not matched to a gene: 9. The CDR3 loop is CASSRPRTGRTDTQYF. The CDR3 DNA sequence: TGTGCCAGCAGTCGGCCAAGGACAGGACGCACAGATACGCAGTATTTT.